The 15 T cell receptor beta chains below all came from one sample that was sequenced in a study of cytomegalovirus exposure and HLA in healthy donors. The primer mix had 60 Vbeta and 13 Jbeta primers. Assay: immunoSEQ multiplex PCR; the TCRdb copy retains only in-frame clones and omits some. The table shows approximately 170,000 clones, with 68% occurring only once. Sequencing was carried out using PBMCs. The source of these receptors is a middle-aged man in good health and CMV-seronegative.

V gene TRBV5-1 combines with J gene TRBJ2-7, with 9 positions matching TRBD2. Germline CDR1 is SGHRS and CDR2 is YFSETQ. Unmatched junction bases numbered 7, after V lost 3 bases and J lost 6 bases. This CDR3 is 14 amino acids long. CDR3 sequence (DNA): TGCGCCAGCAGCTACGAGGGACTAGCTCCCGAGCAGTACTTC. This encodes CASSYEGLAPEQYF.

The rearrangement joins TRBV5-1 to TRBJ2-2; TRBD1 might be the D (6 bases). Germline lookup yields CDR1 SGHRS and CDR2 YFSETQ. The CDR3 length is 15 residues. Trimming took off 2 bases at V and 4 bases at J, with 12 bases between the two ends. CDR3 residues: CASSFPGQPTGELFF. In DNA, the CDR3 is TGCGCCAGCAGCTTCCCAGGACAGCCCACCGGGGAGCTGTTTTTT.

The chain carries TRBV6-1 and TRBJ2-7; 12 nucleotides align to TRBD1. This CDR3 is built from 14 residues. CDR1 MNHNS and CDR2 SASEGT come from the germline V gene. V dropped 8 bases and J dropped 6; count of bases not matched to a gene: 8. The CDR3: CASEPGTGGFEQYF. In nucleotides, the CDR3 is TGTGCCAGCGAACCGGGGACAGGGGGCTTCGAGCAGTACTTC.

The V call is TRBV28, the J call TRBJ2-2; 7 bases are shared with TRBD2. This CDR3 region has 15 residues. Unmatched junction bases numbered 9, after V lost 7 bases and J lost 4 bases. CDR1 is MDHEN, CDR2 SYDVKM, per germline. CDR3 sequence: CASTMGGGATGELFF. DNA of the CDR3: TGTGCCAGCACCATGGGGGGAGGGGCCACCGGGGAGCTGTTTTTT.

CDR3 in DNA: TGTGCCAGCAGCCAGGGAGGTGTAGCTTTCTTT. This codes for CASSQGGVAFF. The rearrangement links TRBV5-5 to TRBJ1-1, with D possibly being TRBD1 (5 bases). The germline V and J ends were trimmed by 4 bases and 10 bases, with 11 bases remaining between them. Germline V gene lookup returns CDR1 SGHKS and CDR2 YYEKEE (reference sequence). The CDR3 extends over 11 amino acids.

CDR3: CASSRTGATSTDTQYF. The DNA for the CDR3 is TGTGCCAGCAGCCGGACAGGGGCCACTAGCACAGATACGCAGTATTTT. The J gene is TRBJ2-3, the V gene TRBV7-2, with 9 bases fitting TRBD1. The V segment lost 5 bases and the J segment 0 bases; nucleotides outside the gene matches: 6. The germline gives CDR1 SGHTA, CDR2 FQGNSA. The CDR3 runs to 16 residues.

This chain joins TRBV19 and TRBJ1-2; the D gene is possibly TRBD1 (5 bases). Germline V lookup: CDR1 LNHDA, CDR2 SQIVND (reference sequence). Trimming took 2 bases from V and 8 from J, leaving 15 bases between them. The CDR3 has 14 residues. CDR3 sequence: CASSISGRVQGYTF. The DNA of the CDR3 is TGTGCCAGTAGTATATCGGGCAGGGTGCAAGGCTACACCTTC.

This chain connects TRBV2 to TRBJ2-3, with D possibly being TRBD2 (6 bases). Germline values: CDR1 SNHLY, CDR2 FYNNEI. This CDR3 spans 14 amino acids. V lost 8 bases and J lost 0, with 12 bases in between. The CDR3 sequence is CASRGLSSTDTQYF. The CDR3 region has the DNA TGTGCCAGCCGGGGACTCTCTAGCACAGATACGCAGTATTTT.

The CDR3 reads CASSLIPGQGGNEQFF. In DNA form, the CDR3 reads TGCGCCAGCAGCTTGATTCCAGGACAGGGTGGTAATGAGCAGTTCTTC. The J gene is TRBJ2-1, the V gene TRBV5-1, with 8 bases fitting TRBD1. Germline-derived CDR1 and CDR2 are SGHRS and YFSETQ. J was trimmed by 7 bases and V by 1 base; bases with no gene match: 10. This CDR3 spans 16 amino acids.

The V call is TRBV11-3, the J call TRBJ2-2; weak D call: TRBD2 (5 bases). V was cut by 5 bases and J by 8 bases, with 6 bases left in between. The CDR3 totals 11 residues. The V gene's germline CDR1 is SGHNT and CDR2 YENEEA. In DNA, the CDR3 is TGTGCCAGCAGCCTAGCAGGGGAGCTGTTTTTT. This sequence encodes CASSLAGELFF. Supplemented by reference TRBV11-3 and TRBJ2-2, the full variable domain reads EAGVVQSPRYKIIEKKQPVAFWCNPISGHNTLYWYLQNLGQGPELLIRYENEEAVDDSQLPKDRFSAERLKGVDSTLKIQPAELGDSAVYLCASSLAGELFFGEGSRLTVL.

This clone was observed a few times. The J gene is TRBJ1-1, the V gene TRBV5-8; D call uncertain. Germline V gives CDR1 SGHTS, CDR2 YDEGEE. CDR3 length: 15 residues. The ends were cut back, 0 bases at V and 2 bases at J, with 11 bases in the middle. In DNA form, the CDR3 reads TGTGCCAGCAGCTTGGCCCTGCAGGTAAACACTGAAGCTTTCTTT. It translates to CASSLALQVNTEAFF.

The chain links TRBV10-2 to TRBJ2-1; TRBD2 agrees at 9 bases. Germline CDR1 WSHSY, CDR2 SAAADI. The V gene end was trimmed by 1 base and the J gene end by 5 bases; junction bases not matched to a gene: 6. The CDR3 is 16 amino acids. Here the CDR3 reads CASSEWLAGADNEQFF. The CDR3 DNA is TGCGCCAGCAGTGAGTGGTTAGCGGGGGCCGACAATGAGCAGTTCTTC.

The rearrangement uses TRBV18 and TRBJ2-5; 11 bases line up with TRBD1. The assigned J gene may be wrong: the sequence end matches TRBJ2-7 better. In germline, CDR1 is KGHSH, CDR2 LQKENI. This CDR3 is 15 amino acids long. This CDR3 reads CASSAGQGAQYEQYF. The CDR3 DNA sequence: TGTGCCAGCTCAGCCGGACAGGGGGCGCAATACGAGCAGTACTTC.

This clone was observed a handful of times. The rearrangement joins TRBV11-2 to TRBJ1-2; the match to TRBD1 covers 7 bases. Germline CDR1 SGHAT, CDR2 FQNNGV. This CDR3 has 17 amino acids. Trimming cost V 5 bases and J 2 bases; bases outside gene matches: 14. CDR3 bases: TGTGCCAGCAGCGTAGGCCCAACAGGGGAAGTAAACTATGGCTACACCTTC. Amino acid sequence: CASSVGPTGEVNYGYTF.

In DNA, the CDR3 is TGCGCCAGCAGAACGCCTACAGGGCCCTCGCCAGATACGCAGTATTTT. Protein product: CASRTPTGPSPDTQYF. V and J are TRBV5-1 and TRBJ2-3; the D gene is possibly TRBD1 (6 bases). This CDR3 region has 16 residues. V was cut by 5 bases and J by 4 bases, with 20 bases left in between. Germline CDR1 is SGHRS and CDR2 is YFSETQ.